This record covers a single TCR beta chain. The target of this receptor is not known. No much larger clone is present one base from it, and per-base qualities are unavailable. The data derive from a study of blood T cell repertoires in COVID-19 (TCRdb year 2020). Study-wide context: Collaborator samples came from the United States, Italy and Spain and covered acute and convalescent phases of COVID-19. The samples were drawn from the first 160 participants of the ongoing ImmuneRACE study and from 950 to 1,500 subjects provided by 6 global collaborators. Deeply sampled blood TCRbeta repertoires from subjects exposed to, actively infected with, or recovered from COVID-19 were included in the dataset. A de-identified subject ID, COVID-19 status, age in years and sex were almost always included in the sample metadata. The repertoires were made available in a free public database intended to serve as a resource for research on the immune response to SARS-CoV-2. The material from the prospective study consisted of cDNA or gDNA derived from T cells, B-cell-depleted T cells, or PBMCs. Where available, HLA class I and class II types were taken from metadata supplied by the sample provider and were not determined by assay-based typing.

TCRbeta CDR3 regions were amplified from genomic DNA by means of the immunoSEQ Assay, a bias-controlled multiplex PCR. Per the original workflow: Within the assay, amplification of reference gene primers was used to estimate how many nucleated cells each sample contained. Sequence reads were collapsed and filtered to measure the absolute abundance of every unique TCRbeta CDR3 rearrangement. For each sample, productive Simpson clonality was calculated by taking the square root of Simpson's diversity index across productive rearrangements. The table comes from immuneACCESS by way of TCRdb, which keeps in-frame sequences with V and J called. Part of the clones is missing from these tables; in studies checked, under half for an unresolved V gene and the rest for unknown reasons. V, J and clone size are those of that table, while D and trimming were read from the DNA. For this sample there are some 68,000 clones; roughly nine tenths appear just once. In total, the top ten clones hold around 7% of the sample.

The paper's findings and limits, for the study overall: Clinical and demographic metadata were provided uncurated, with the amount varying by source and participant.

The trim is 5 bases for V and 5 bases for J, with a gap of 17 bases between the germline ends. The germline V gene (reference sequence) supplies CDR1 SSHAT and CDR2 FNYEAQ. Counted from cysteine to phenylalanine, this CDR3 has 15 amino acids. Here the CDR3 DNA is all that survives: 45 bases in frame from base 1. One collaborating source in Seattle enrolled patients during active infection and followed them longitudinally through the course of disease. Whole blood was collected in K2EDTA tubes by collaborating institutions according to the institutions' own protocols. Collaborator samples were shipped for TCRbeta analysis as frozen whole blood, isolated PBMCs, or DNA extracted from either sample type.

Material for sequencing was peripheral blood. The receptor's source is a man aged 40-49 years with COVID-19, enrolled during active disease. The chain joins TRBV7-7 to TRBJ2-3, and TRBD2 may be the D gene, going by 6 matching bases. CDR3 protein: CASSPGLIPGDTQYF. DNA sequence: TGTGCCAGCAGCCCGGGACTGATCCCCGGAGATACGCAGTATTTT.